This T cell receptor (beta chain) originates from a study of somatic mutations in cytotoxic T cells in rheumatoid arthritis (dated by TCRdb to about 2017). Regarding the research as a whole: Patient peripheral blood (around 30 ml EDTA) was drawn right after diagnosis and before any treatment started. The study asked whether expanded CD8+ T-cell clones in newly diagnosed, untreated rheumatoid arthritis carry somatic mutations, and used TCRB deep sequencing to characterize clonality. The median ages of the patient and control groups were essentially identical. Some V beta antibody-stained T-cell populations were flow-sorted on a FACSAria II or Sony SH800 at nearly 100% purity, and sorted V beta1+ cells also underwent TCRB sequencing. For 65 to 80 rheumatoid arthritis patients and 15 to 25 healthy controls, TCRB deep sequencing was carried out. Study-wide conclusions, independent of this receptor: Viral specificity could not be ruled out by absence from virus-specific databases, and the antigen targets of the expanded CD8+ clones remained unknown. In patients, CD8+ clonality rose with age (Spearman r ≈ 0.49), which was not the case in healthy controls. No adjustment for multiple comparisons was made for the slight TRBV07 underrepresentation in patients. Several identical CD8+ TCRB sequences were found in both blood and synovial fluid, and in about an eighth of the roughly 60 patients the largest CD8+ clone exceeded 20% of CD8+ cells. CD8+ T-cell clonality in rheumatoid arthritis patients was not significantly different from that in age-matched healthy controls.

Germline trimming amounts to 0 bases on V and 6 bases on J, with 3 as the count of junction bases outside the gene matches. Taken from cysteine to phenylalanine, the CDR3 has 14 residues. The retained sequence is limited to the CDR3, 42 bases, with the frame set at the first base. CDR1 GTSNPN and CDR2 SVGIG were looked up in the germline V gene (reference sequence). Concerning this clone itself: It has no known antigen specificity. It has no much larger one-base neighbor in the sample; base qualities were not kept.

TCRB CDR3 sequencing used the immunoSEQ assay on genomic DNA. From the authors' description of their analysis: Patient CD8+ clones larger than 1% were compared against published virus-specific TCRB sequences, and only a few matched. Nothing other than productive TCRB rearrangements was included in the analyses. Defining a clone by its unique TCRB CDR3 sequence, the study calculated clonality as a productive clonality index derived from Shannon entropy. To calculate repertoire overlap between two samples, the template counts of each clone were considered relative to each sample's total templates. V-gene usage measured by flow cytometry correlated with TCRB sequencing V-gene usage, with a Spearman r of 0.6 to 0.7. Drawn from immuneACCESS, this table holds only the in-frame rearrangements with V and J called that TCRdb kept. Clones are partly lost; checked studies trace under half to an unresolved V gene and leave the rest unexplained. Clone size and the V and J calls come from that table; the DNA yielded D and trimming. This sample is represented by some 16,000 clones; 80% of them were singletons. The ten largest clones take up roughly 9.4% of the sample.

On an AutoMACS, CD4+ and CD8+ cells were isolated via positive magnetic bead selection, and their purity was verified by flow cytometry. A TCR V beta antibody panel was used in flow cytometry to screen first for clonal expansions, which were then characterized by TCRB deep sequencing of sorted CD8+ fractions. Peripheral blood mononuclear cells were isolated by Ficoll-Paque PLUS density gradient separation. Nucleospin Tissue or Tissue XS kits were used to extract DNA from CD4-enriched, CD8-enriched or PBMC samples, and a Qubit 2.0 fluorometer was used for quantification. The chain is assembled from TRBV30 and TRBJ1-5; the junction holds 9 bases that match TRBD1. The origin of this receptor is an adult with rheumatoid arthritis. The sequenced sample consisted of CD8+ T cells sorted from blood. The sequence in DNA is TGTGCCTGGAGTGTAGGACAGGGGTCTCAGCCCCAGCATTTT. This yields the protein CAWSVGQGSQPQHF.